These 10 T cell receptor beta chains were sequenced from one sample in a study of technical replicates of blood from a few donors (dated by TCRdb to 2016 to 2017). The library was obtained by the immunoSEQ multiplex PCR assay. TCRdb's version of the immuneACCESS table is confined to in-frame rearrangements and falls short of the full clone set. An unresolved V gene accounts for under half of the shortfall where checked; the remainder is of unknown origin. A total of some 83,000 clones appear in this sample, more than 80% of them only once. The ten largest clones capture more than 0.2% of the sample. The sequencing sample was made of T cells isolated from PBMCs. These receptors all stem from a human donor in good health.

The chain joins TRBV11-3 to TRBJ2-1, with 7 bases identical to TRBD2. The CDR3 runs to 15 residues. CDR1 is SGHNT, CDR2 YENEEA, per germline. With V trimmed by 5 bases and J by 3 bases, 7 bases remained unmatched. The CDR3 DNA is TGTGCCAGCAGCGGGGGGAGCGGGGACTACAATGAGCAGTTCTTC. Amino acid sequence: CASSGGSGDYNEQFF. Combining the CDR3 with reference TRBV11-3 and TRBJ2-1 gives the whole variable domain EAGVVQSPRYKIIEKKQPVAFWCNPISGHNTLYWYLQNLGQGPELLIRYENEEAVDDSQLPKDRFSAERLKGVDSTLKIQPAELGDSAVYLCASSGGSGDYNEQFFGPGTRLTVL.

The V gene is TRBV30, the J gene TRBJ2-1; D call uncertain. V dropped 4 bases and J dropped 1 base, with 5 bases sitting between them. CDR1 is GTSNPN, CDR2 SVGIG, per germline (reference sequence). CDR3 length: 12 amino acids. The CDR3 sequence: CAWTRSYNEQFF. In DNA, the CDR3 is TGTGCCTGGACTAGGTCCTACAATGAGCAGTTCTTC. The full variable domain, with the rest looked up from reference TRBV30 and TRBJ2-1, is SQTIHQWPATLVQPVGSPLSLECTVEGTSNPNLYWYRQAAGRGLQLLFYSVGIGQISSEVPQNLSASRPQDRQFILSSKKLLLSDSGFYLCAWTRSYNEQFFGPGTRLTVL.

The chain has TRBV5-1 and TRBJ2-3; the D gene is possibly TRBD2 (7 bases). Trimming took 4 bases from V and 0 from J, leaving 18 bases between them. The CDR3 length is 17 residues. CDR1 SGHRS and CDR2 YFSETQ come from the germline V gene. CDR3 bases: TGCGCCAGCAGCAATAGGGGGACTAAACTTAGCACAGATACGCAGTATTTT. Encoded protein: CASSNRGTKLSTDTQYF.

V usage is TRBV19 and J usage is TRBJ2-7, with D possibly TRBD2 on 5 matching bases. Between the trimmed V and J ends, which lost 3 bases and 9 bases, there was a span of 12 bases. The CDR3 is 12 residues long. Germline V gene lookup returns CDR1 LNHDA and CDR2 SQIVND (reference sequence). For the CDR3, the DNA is TGTGCCAGTAGTATTCGGGGTAGCCGGCAGTACTTC. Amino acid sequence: CASSIRGSRQYF.

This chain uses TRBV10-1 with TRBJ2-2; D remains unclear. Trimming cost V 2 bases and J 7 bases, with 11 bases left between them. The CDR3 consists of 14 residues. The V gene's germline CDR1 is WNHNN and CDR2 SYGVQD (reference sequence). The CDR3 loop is CASSEGTLSGELFF. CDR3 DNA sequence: TGCGCCAGCAGTGAGGGTACCTTGAGCGGGGAGCTGTTTTTT.

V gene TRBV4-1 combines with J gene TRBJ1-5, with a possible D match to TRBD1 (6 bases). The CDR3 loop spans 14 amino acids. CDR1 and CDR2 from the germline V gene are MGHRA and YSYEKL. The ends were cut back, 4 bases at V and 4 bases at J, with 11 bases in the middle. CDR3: CASSRTEENQPQHF. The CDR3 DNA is TGCGCCAGCAGCCGGACAGAGGAAAATCAGCCCCAGCATTTT.

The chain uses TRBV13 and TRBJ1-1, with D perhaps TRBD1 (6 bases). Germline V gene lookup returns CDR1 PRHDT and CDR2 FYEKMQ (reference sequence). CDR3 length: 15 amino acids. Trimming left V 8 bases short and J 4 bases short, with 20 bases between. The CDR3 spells CASSLVAGGGTEAFF. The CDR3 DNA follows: TGTGCCAGCTCTCTCGTAGCGGGGGGCGGCACTGAAGCTTTCTTT. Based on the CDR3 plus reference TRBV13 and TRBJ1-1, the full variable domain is AAGVIQSPRHLIKEKRETATLKCYPIPRHDTVYWYQQGPGQDPQFLISFYEKMQSDKGSIPDRFSAQQFSDYHSELNMSSLELGDSALYFCASSLVAGGGTEAFFGQGTRLTVV.

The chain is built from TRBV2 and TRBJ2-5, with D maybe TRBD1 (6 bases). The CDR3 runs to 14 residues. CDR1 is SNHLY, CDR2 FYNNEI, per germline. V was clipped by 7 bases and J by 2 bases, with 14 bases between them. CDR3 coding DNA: TGTGCCAGCACTGGGACATCCCCGCAAGAGACCCAGTACTTC. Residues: CASTGTSPQETQYF.

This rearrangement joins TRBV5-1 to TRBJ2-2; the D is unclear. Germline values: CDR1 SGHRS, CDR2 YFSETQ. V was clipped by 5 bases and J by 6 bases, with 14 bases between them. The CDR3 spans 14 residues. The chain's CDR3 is CASRVYEFPGELFF. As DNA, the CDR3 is TGCGCCAGCAGAGTCTACGAGTTTCCCGGGGAGCTGTTTTTT. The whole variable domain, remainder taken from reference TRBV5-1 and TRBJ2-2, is KAGVTQTPRYLIKTRGQQVTLSCSPISGHRSVSWYQQTPGQGLQFLFEYFSETQRNKGNFPGRFSGRQFSNSRSEMNVSTLELGDSALYLCASRVYEFPGELFFGEGSRLTVL.

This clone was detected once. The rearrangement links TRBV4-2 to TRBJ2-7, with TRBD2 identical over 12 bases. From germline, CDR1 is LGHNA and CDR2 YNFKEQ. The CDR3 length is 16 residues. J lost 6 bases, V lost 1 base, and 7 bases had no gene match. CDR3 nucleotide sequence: TGTGCCAGCAGCCAAGGACTAGCGGGAGCAGCCGGCGAGCAGTACTTC. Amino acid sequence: CASSQGLAGAAGEQYF.